These 5 T cell receptor beta chains were all obtained from the same sample, sequenced in a study of post-analysis software for immune sequencing data. cDNA libraries for TCR beta contained unique molecular identifiers. TCRdb redid the calling of the PCR reads with MiXCR, one entry per CDR3 protein. The sample has 150,000 or so distinct CDR3 sequences, around 36% seen once. The material sequenced was blood, taken after autologous hematopoietic stem cell transplantation. These receptors all come from a girl aged 5-17 years with multiple sclerosis.

This clonotype occurred many times. V gene TRBV29-1 combines with J gene TRBJ2-1, with a possible D match to TRBD2 (5 bases). V was cut by 7 bases and J by 8 bases, with 15 bases left in between. CDR1 and CDR2 from the germline V gene are SQVTM and ANQGSEA. The CDR3 has 12 residues. CDR3 protein: CSAKRTGYEQFF. Written as DNA, the CDR3 is TGCAGCGCCAAGCGGACGGGTTATGAGCAGTTCTTC.

This clonotype has just a few counts. The V and J genes are TRBV11-2 and TRBJ2-5; 8 bases are shared with TRBD2. The V gene's germline CDR1 is SGHAT and CDR2 FQNNGV. This CDR3 is 15 amino acids long. Losses at the gene ends were 3 bases for V and 1 base for J; bases not matched to a gene: 4. The CDR3 loop reads CASSFRTSGQETQYF. CDR3 nucleotide sequence: TGTGCCAGCAGCTTTCGAACTAGCGGCCAAGAGACCCAGTACTTC.

This clonotype was detected only a few times. The chain employs TRBV6-5 and TRBJ1-5; a possible D gene is TRBD1 (6 bases). Germline values: CDR1 MNHEY, CDR2 SVGAGI. The V end was cut by 0 bases, the J end by 2 bases, with 17 bases between. The CDR3 spans 18 residues. CDR3 sequence (DNA): TGTGCCAGCAGTTACTCGGTTATCAGGGGAGGAGGCAATCAGCCCCAGCATTTT. It is translated as CASSYSVIRGGGNQPQHF.

The rearrangement joins TRBV12-3 or TRBV12-4 to TRBJ1-5, with 7 bases fitting TRBD1. The CDR3 is 14 residues long. With 5 bases clipped from V and 3 bases from J, the junction kept 4 bases outside the gene matches. CDR3 residues: CASSGTASNQPQHF. The CDR3, as DNA: TGTGCCAGCAGTGGGACAGCCTCCAATCAGCCCCAGCATTTT.

This clonotype was seen at least ten times. The chain joins TRBV5-1 to TRBJ2-5; TRBD1 matches at 10 bases. Trimming removed 4 bases from V and 4 bases from J; junction bases left unmatched: 7. CDR1 SGHRS and CDR2 YFSETQ come from the germline V gene. The CDR3 has 15 residues. CDR3 nucleotides: TGCGCCAGCAGCGTTCAGACAGGGGGCACAGAGACCCAGTACTTC. Translating it yields CASSVQTGGTETQYF.